Below, 20 T cell receptor beta chains from the same sample are listed, as sequenced in a study of T cells in Graves' hyperthyroidism and ophthalmopathy. RNA transcripts were the template for amplifying TCR beta CDR3 regions. Researchers ran a first-round RT-PCR on the TCR CDR3 using the HTBI primer set. MiXCR, applied by TCRdb to the multiplex PCR reads, yields one record per CDR3 protein. The sample gives around 350,000 distinct CDR3 sequences, just under 25% of which show up once; more than 60% is in the top ten. Sequencing used blood. Every receptor here comes from a man aged 45-60 years with Graves' hyperthyroidism.

The chain joins TRBV6-1 to TRBJ2-5, with no clear D. Germline V gene data show CDR1 as MNHNS and CDR2 as SASEGT. The CDR3 is 11 amino acids. V was shortened by 8 bases and J by 3 bases, with 7 bases between the two germline ends. The CDR3 spells CASLKEETQYF. The DNA for the CDR3 is TGTGCCAGCCTAAAAGAAGAGACCCAGTACTTC.

This clonotype turned up a few times. This chain connects TRBV18 to TRBJ2-7; D is undetermined. V was shortened by 4 bases and J by 4 bases, with 11 bases between the two germline ends. CDR1 is KGHSH and CDR2 is LQKENI in the germline V gene. The CDR3 contains 13 residues. CDR3 in DNA: TGTGCCAGCTCACAGTCAGCGACTTACGAGCAGTACTTC. This translates into CASSQSATYEQYF.

This chain links TRBV6-2 or TRBV6-3 with TRBJ1-1; a weak D match, TRBD1 (5 bases). The CDR3 has 15 amino acids. Per germline, CDR1 MNHEY and CDR2 SVGEGT. V was pared by 6 bases and J by 0 bases, with 14 bases between. The CDR3 spells CASSQAGSMNTEAFF. The CDR3 nucleotides read TGTGCCAGCAGCCAAGCAGGGTCCATGAACACTGAAGCTTTCTTT.

J is TRBJ1-4 and V is TRBV6-5, with 8 positions matching TRBD1. The CDR3 extends over 15 amino acids. Trimming took 3 bases from V and 5 from J; bases not matched to a gene: 5. CDR1 is MNHEY, CDR2 SVGAGI, per germline. CDR3 DNA sequence: TGTGCCAGCAGTTATTCCGGACAGGGCAATGAAAAACTGTTTTTT. Amino acids: CASSYSGQGNEKLFF.

This clonotype has just a few counts. The CDR3 coding sequence is TGTGCCAGCAGCTGGGGGGGATCGGGCTACGAGCAGTACTTC. Amino acid sequence: CASSWGGSGYEQYF. V is TRBV11-1 and J is TRBJ2-7; 7 positions match TRBD2. The V gene end was trimmed by 4 bases and the J gene end by 3 bases; junction bases not matched to a gene: 6. Germline CDR1 is SGHAT and CDR2 is FQDESV (reference sequence). CDR3 size: 14 residues.

In its sample, this clonotype was seen a few times. This clone may be a read error of a much larger clone one base away. CDR3 nucleotide sequence: TGTGCCAGCAGTTTGGGCCAGGGCTCCTGCGAGCAGTACTTC. Encoded protein: CASSLGQGSCEQYF. The rearrangement links TRBV13 to TRBJ2-7; possibly TRBD1 for D (5 bases). CDR1 is PRHDT, CDR2 FYEKMQ, per germline (reference sequence). The length of the CDR3 is 14 residues.

This clonotype came up a few times. This rearrangement joins TRBV5-1 to TRBJ2-5, with TRBD1 matching 7 bases. Germline V gene sequence: CDR1 SGHRS, CDR2 YFSETQ. V was pared by 4 bases and J by 7 bases, with 7 bases of the junction left unmatched. The CDR3 covers 13 residues. CDR3 DNA: TGCGCCAGCAGCCCCGGGACAGTGGGGACCCAGTACTTC. As protein: CASSPGTVGTQYF.

This clonotype was counted a few times. The chain's CDR3 is CASSLWGLAGAEQYF. The CDR3 nucleotides are TGTGCCAGCAGTTTATGGGGACTAGCGGGAGCTGAGCAGTACTTC. This chain connects TRBV28 to TRBJ2-7; 14 bases align to TRBD2. The CDR3 consists of 15 residues. The germline V gene has CDR1 MDHEN and CDR2 SYDVKM. J lost 7 bases, V lost 0 bases, and 2 bases had no gene match.

The sample holds a few counts of this clonotype. CDR3 amino acids: CSARDLQSSYEQYF. In DNA form, the CDR3 reads TGCAGTGCTAGAGATTTGCAAAGCTCCTACGAGCAGTACTTC. V usage is TRBV20-1 and J usage is TRBJ2-7; D not resolved. This CDR3 contains 14 residues. Trimming stripped 0 bases from V and 0 bases from J, with 9 bases between. Germline V lookup: CDR1 DFQATT, CDR2 SNEGSKA (reference sequence).

This sequence joins TRBV6-5 and TRBJ2-1, with 11 nucleotides matching TRBD2. Germline CDR1 reads MNHEY; CDR2 reads SVGAGI. This CDR3 contains 15 residues. V gave up 7 bases and J gave up 1 base; unmatched junction bases: 3. This CDR3 reads CASISGRESYNEQFF. The CDR3 nucleotides read TGTGCCAGCATTAGCGGGAGGGAGTCCTACAATGAGCAGTTCTTC.

This sequence joins TRBV11-3 and TRBJ1-3; 8 nucleotides line up with TRBD1. In germline, CDR1 is SGHNT, CDR2 YENEEA. Trimming cost V 5 bases and J 3 bases; bases outside gene matches: 3. The CDR3 is made up of 14 amino acids. CDR3 loop: CASSPGQGGNTIYF. In DNA form, the CDR3 reads TGTGCCAGCAGCCCCGGACAGGGTGGAAACACCATATATTTT.

The chain links TRBV28 to TRBJ2-5; 7 nucleotides line up with TRBD2. The CDR3 runs 17 residues. CDR1 and CDR2 from the germline V gene are MDHEN and SYDVKM. The ends lost 4 bases at V and 5 bases at J; junction bases unmatched: 16. The CDR3 loop is CASSYSSSGIKGETQYF. CDR3 coding DNA: TGTGCCAGCAGTTACTCTTCCAGCGGGATCAAGGGCGAGACCCAGTACTTC.

The table lists this clonotype with a few counts. This chain uses TRBV12-3 or TRBV12-4 with TRBJ2-2; TRBD1 matches at 7 bases. The CDR3 is made up of 14 amino acids. V shed 6 bases, J shed 6 bases, and the junction held 7 bases outside the gene matches. CDR3: CASRPSDRAGELFF. The DNA for the CDR3 is TGTGCCAGCAGACCCTCCGACAGGGCCGGGGAGCTGTTTTTT.

This clonotype was counted between two and nine times. The rearrangement links TRBV6-1 to TRBJ2-1, with 10 bases matching TRBD1. Germline values: CDR1 MNHNS, CDR2 SASEGT. Losses at the gene ends were 6 bases for V and 3 bases for J; bases not matched to a gene: 5. This CDR3 has 15 amino acids. The CDR3 here is CASRAGTGDYNEQFF. The CDR3 bases are TGTGCCAGCAGGGCCGGGACAGGGGACTACAATGAGCAGTTCTTC.

This clonotype was found many times. This chain links TRBV29-1 with TRBJ1-1; no reliable D call. V was trimmed by 4 bases and J by 4 bases, leaving 16 bases between them. CDR3 size: 14 residues. The germline V gene has CDR1 SQVTM and CDR2 ANQGSEA. The CDR3 DNA follows: TGCAGCGTTGGAAGGACGGAGGGCTTCACTGAAGCTTTCTTT. As protein: CSVGRTEGFTEAFF.

This clonotype has only a few counts. The V call is TRBV5-1, the J call TRBJ1-2; D call uncertain. Germline V gene lookup returns CDR1 SGHRS and CDR2 YFSETQ. There are 13 residues in the CDR3. With 4 bases removed from V and 1 base from J, the gap between germline ends came to 8 bases. The CDR3 DNA follows: TGCGCCAGCAGCCCTCTCGTTAACTATGGCTACACCTTC. Its translation: CASSPLVNYGYTF.

This clonotype came up once. The chain employs TRBV7-2 and TRBJ2-7, with a weak D call TRBD2 (6 bases). Germline loops: CDR1 SGHTA, CDR2 FQGNSA. The CDR3 covers 15 residues. Trimming stripped 5 bases from V and 2 bases from J, with 16 bases between. The CDR3 loop reads CASSLWGGATYEQYF. The CDR3 DNA sequence: TGTGCCAGCAGCCTGTGGGGAGGCGCAACCTACGAGCAGTACTTC.

CDR3 region: CSVIWLSRSGSEDTQYF. The CDR3 DNA sequence: TGCAGCGTTATCTGGCTTTCGCGCAGCGGGAGTGAGGATACGCAGTATTTT. The chain recombines TRBV29-1 with TRBJ2-3, with 8 bases identical to TRBD2. Looked up from germline, CDR1 is SQVTM and CDR2 is ANQGSEA. This CDR3 has 17 amino acids. Losses at the gene ends were 5 bases for V and 6 bases for J; bases not matched to a gene: 19.

This clonotype turned up a few times. The rearrangement links TRBV30 to TRBJ1-2; D perhaps matches TRBD1 (5 bases). The CDR3 loop spans 15 amino acids. The V gene's germline CDR1 is GTSNPN and CDR2 SVGIG (reference sequence). V lost 3 bases, J lost 2 bases, and 16 bases lay in between. DNA for the CDR3: TGTGCCTGGAGCGGCCTCGGGGGACGGAACTATGGCTACACCTTC. Protein product: CAWSGLGGRNYGYTF.

V is TRBV24-1 and J is TRBJ2-1; TRBD2 matches at 13 bases. Germline-derived CDR1 and CDR2 are KGHDR and SFDVKD. With 5 bases clipped from V and 9 bases from J, the junction kept 15 bases outside the gene matches. The CDR3 loop spans 18 amino acids. The chain's CDR3 is CATSGETSGRAHNVEQFF. The CDR3 DNA sequence: TGTGCCACCAGTGGCGAAACTAGCGGGAGGGCCCACAATGTTGAGCAGTTCTTC.